This is a list of T cell receptor beta chains from one sample in a study of T cell changes during pregnancy in multiple sclerosis. Clones were read by immunoSEQ multiplex PCR, and TCRdb kept only the in-frame ones, dropping some. The table shows 35,000 to 45,000 clones, with 90% to 95% occurring only once. The sample in question was CD8+ T cells from peripheral blood mononuclear cells, obtained in the third trimester of pregnancy. Receptors were obtained from a female donor with multiple sclerosis, enrolled in a pregnancy study. Both conserved end residues are part of each CDR3. D genes are given only for firm matches. Expanded clones are given a class, and other clones once, few, many or no size at all.

>.|TRBV29-1|TRBJ1-1|.
TGCAGCATAGGGGGATCGGGCACTGAAGCTTTCTTT
CSIGGSGTEAFF
>TRBD2|TRBV13|TRBJ2-7|.
TGTGCCAGCACACGGCGGGGGGCCGGACACGAGCAGTACTTC
CASTRRGAGHEQYF
>TRBD1|TRBV6-1|TRBJ2-7|.
TGTGCCAGCACCGAAGGGACAGGGGGCTACGAGCAGTACTTC
CASTEGTGGYEQYF
>.|TRBV5-1|TRBJ1-1|.
TGCGCCAGCAGCTTGGCCGGTAGGAACACTGAAGCTTTCTTT
CASSLAGRNTEAFF
>.|TRBV10-3|TRBJ1-5|few
TGTGCCATCAGTGAGTCGACAGGCAATCAGCCCCAGCATTTT
CAISESTGNQPQHF
>TRBD1|TRBV7-6|TRBJ2-7|once
TGTGCCAGCAGTCCCGGGACAGGGGGTAGCTACGAGCAGTACTTC
CASSPGTGGSYEQYF
>.|TRBV9|TRBJ2-7|.
TGTGCCAGCAGCGTAGTCCCGGGGGTCGACGAGCAGTACTTC
CASSVVPGVDEQYF
>TRBD2|TRBV5-1|TRBJ2-1|.
TGCGCCAGCAGCCCCGGGACTAGCGGGGCGGGGGATGAGCAGTTCTTC
CASSPGTSGAGDEQFF
>.|TRBV11-2|TRBJ1-6|.
TGTGCCAGCAGCCCCGGGCAGGGTGGAACACCCCTCCACTTT
CASSPGQGGTPLHF
>TRBD2|TRBV11-3|TRBJ2-1|.
TGTGCCAGCAGTTCGGGGGGAAATGAGCAGTTCTTC
CASSSGGNEQFF
>TRBD1|TRBV4-1|TRBJ1-3|.
TGCGCCAGCAGCCAAGTCGGGACAGGGGGCCATAACACCATATATTTT
CASSQVGTGGHNTIYF
>TRBD2|TRBV4-1|TRBJ2-3|.
TGCGCCAGCAGCCAAGTAGCGGGGGGGAGCACAGATACGCAGTATTTT
CASSQVAGGSTDTQYF
>TRBD1|TRBV10-3|TRBJ1-5|.
TGTGCCATCAGTGAAGGGGGCGGCAATCAGCCCCAGCATTTT
CAISEGGGNQPQHF
>.|TRBV4-1|TRBJ2-3|.
TGCGCCAGCAACAGCCCAACGGGGGAGACAGATACGCAGTATTTT
CASNSPTGETDTQYF
>TRBD2|TRBV7-6|TRBJ2-3|.
TGTGCCAGCAGCTCCCCGCGTAGCGGGGGGGCCCCAGATACGCAGTATTTT
CASSSPRSGGAPDTQYF
>.|TRBV7-3|TRBJ2-1|.
TGTGCCAGCCGCTTGCGTCTAGGTGATGAGCAGTTCTTC
CASRLRLGDEQFF
>.|TRBV5-8|TRBJ1-2|.
TGTGCCAGCAGCGGCGGACAGTTCTATGGCTACACCTTC
CASSGGQFYGYTF
>.|TRBV30|TRBJ2-1|.
TGTGCCTGGAGTGTAGGAGTTAACTCCTACAATGAGCAGTTCTTC
CAWSVGVNSYNEQFF
>TRBD2|TRBV28|TRBJ2-3|.
TGTGCCAGCAGTAATAGCGGGGCCACAGATACGCAGTATTTT
CASSNSGATDTQYF
>TRBD1|TRBV9|TRBJ2-6|.
TGTGCCAGCAGCAATCCGGGACAGGGGTTCTCTGGGGCCAACGTCCTGACTTTC
CASSNPGQGFSGANVLTF
>TRBD1|TRBV27|TRBJ2-7|.
TGTGCCAGCAGTCCGGGGACAGTCCACGAGCAGTACTTC
CASSPGTVHEQYF
>.|TRBV9|TRBJ1-4|.
TGTGCCAGCAGCGTAGATGCGGGGAATAGGGAAAAACTGTTTTTT
CASSVDAGNREKLFF
>TRBD2|TRBV12-5|TRBJ2-2|.
TGTGCTAGTCGGTGGGAGGGCTTAAACACCGGGGAGCTGTTTTTT
CASRWEGLNTGELFF
>.|TRBV5-5|TRBJ2-7|.
TGTGCCAGCAGCTCGGCGGGGTACGAGCAGTACTTC
CASSSAGYEQYF
>.|TRBV9|TRBJ2-6|.
TGTGCCAGCAGCGTAGACTCGGGCTCTGGGGCCAACGTCCTGACTTTC
CASSVDSGSGANVLTF
>TRBD1|TRBV7-2|TRBJ2-1|.
TGTGCCAGCAGCTTAAGGCGGGACAGGGAAAGCTCCTACAATGAGCAGTTCTTC
CASSLRRDRESSYNEQFF
>TRBD1|TRBV7-3|TRBJ2-1|.
TGTGCCAGCAGCCCAGGACAGGGGCTGACCTACAATGAGCAGTTCTTC
CASSPGQGLTYNEQFF
>TRBD1|TRBV29-1|TRBJ1-1|.
TGCAGCGTCATGACTCTGGACAGGATAAACACTGAAGCTTTCTTT
CSVMTLDRINTEAFF
>TRBD2|TRBV6-4|TRBJ2-1|.
TGTGCCAGCAGTGTAGTTAGCGGGACGACCAATGAGCAGTTCTTC
CASSVVSGTTNEQFF